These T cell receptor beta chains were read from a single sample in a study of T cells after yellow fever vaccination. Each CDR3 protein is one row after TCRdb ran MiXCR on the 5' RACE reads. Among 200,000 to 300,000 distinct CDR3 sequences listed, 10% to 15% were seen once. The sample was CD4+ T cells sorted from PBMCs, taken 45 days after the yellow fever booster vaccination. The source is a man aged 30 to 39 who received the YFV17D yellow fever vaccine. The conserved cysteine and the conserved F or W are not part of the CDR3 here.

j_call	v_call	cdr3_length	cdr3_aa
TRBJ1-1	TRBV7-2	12	ASSLGPGWAEAF
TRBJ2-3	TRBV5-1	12	ASSTPSSTDTQY
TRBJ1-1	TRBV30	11	AWCRRGGTEAF
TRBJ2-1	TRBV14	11	ASSQARYNEQF
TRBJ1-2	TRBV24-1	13	ATSTGTGVGYGYT
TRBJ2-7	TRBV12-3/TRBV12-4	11	ASSPKGPYEQY
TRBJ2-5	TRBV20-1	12	SAASPPSYETQY
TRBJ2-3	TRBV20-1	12	SANPNSLSGTQY
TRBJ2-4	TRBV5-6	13	ASSLTGRAKNIQY
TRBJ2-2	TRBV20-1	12	SANRGQGTGELF
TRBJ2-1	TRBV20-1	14	SAREGLAGYSNEQF
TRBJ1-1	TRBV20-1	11	SAIVSVNTEAF
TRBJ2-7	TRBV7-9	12	ASAWGVTAYEQY
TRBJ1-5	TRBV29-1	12	SVVVGTANQPQH
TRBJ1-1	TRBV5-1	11	ASSYARNTEAF
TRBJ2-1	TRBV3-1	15	ASSQDVGLAGNNEQF
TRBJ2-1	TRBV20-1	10	SARIRVNEQF
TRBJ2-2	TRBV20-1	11	SARTGWTGELF
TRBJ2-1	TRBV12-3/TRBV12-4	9	ASSWAGEQF
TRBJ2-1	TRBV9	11	ASSPGQYNEQF
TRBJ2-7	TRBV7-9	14	ASSLTSGSSHYEQY
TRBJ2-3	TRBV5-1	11	ASNNQSWGTQY
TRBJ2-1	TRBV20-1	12	SAGRSGVWNEQF
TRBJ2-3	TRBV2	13	ASSVGTSGSEAQY
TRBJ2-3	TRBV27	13	ASSFRPPRADTQY
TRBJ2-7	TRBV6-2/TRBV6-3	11	ASNPTETYEQY
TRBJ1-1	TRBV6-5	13	ASSYSGQGGTEAF
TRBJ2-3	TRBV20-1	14	SASKAGGRGTDTQY
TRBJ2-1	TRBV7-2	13	ASNTRQGLGNEQF
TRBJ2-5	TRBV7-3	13	ASSRGTSGEETQY
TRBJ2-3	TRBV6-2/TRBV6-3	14	ASSYALAEPTDTQY
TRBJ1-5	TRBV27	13	ASSFRTGGDQPQH
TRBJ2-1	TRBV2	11	ASSLTSSAEQF
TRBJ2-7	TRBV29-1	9	SVDRGYEQY
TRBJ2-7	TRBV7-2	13	ASSPAAQRGYEQY
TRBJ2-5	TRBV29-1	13	SGTGTSGLQETQY
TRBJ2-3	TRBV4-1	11	ASSQGLPDTQY
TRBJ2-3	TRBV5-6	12	ASSLPQSTDTQY
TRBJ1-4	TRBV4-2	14	ASSRNGGRYSEKLF
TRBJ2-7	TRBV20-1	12	SARRFSGSYEQY
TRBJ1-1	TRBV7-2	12	ASSRDRVNTEAF
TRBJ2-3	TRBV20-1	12	SVARARQTDTQY